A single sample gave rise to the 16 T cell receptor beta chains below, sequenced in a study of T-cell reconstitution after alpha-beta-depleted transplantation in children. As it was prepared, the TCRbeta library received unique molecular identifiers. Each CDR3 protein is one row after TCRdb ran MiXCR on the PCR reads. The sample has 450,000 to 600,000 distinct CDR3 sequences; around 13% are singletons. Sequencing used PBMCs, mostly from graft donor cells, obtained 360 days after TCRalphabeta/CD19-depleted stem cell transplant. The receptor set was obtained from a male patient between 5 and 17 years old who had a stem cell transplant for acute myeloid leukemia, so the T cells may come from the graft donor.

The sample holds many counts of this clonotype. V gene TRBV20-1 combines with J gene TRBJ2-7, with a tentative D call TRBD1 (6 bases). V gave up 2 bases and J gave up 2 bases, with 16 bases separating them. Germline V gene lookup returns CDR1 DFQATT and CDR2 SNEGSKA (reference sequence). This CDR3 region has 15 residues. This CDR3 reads CSARSPTRGTYEQYF. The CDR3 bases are TGCAGTGCTAGATCACCTACCAGGGGAACCTACGAGCAGTACTTC.

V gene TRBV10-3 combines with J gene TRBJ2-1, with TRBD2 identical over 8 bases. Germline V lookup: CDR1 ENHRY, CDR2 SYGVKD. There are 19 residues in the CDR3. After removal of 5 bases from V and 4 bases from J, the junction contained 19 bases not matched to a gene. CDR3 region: CAISPGERASGWDYNEQFF. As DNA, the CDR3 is TGTGCCATCAGTCCAGGAGAGAGGGCTAGCGGGTGGGATTACAATGAGCAGTTCTTC.

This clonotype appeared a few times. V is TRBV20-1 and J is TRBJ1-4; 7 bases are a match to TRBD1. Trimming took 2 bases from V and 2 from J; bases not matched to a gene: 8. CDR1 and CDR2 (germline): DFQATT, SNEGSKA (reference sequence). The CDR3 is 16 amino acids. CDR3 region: CSARTQDRRTNEKLFF. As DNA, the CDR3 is TGCAGTGCTAGAACCCAGGACAGGAGGACTAATGAAAAACTGTTTTTT.

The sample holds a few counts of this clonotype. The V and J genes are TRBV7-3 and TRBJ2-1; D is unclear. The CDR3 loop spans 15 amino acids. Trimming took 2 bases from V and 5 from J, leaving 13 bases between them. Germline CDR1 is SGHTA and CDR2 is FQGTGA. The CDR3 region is CASSLLHMDNNEQFF. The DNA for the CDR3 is TGTGCCAGCAGCTTACTCCACATGGATAACAATGAGCAGTTCTTC.

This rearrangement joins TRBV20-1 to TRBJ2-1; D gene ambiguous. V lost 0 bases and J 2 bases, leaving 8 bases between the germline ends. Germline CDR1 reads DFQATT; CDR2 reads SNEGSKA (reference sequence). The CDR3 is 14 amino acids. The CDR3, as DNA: TGCAGTGCTAGAGATAGGCAGACCTACAATGAGCAGTTCTTC. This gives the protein CSARDRQTYNEQFF.

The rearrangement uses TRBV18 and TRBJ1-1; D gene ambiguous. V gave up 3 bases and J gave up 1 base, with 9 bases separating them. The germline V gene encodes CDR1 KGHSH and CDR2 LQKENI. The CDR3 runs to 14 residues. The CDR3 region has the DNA TGTGCCAGCTCACCTTTACAAGAGAACACTGAAGCTTTCTTT. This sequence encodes CASSPLQENTEAFF.

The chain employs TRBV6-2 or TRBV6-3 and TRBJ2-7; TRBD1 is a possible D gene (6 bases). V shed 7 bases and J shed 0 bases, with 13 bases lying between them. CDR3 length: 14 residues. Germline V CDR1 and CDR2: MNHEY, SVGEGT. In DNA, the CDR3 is TGTGCCAGCACTTTACGGACAGTCTCCTACGAGCAGTACTTC. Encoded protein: CASTLRTVSYEQYF.

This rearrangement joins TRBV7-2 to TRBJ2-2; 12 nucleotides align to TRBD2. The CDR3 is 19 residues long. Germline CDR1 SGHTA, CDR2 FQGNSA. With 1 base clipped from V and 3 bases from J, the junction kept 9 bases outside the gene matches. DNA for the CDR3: TGTGCCAGCAGCTTAGGGCGACTAGCGGGAGTTGTTGACACCGGGGAGCTGTTTTTT. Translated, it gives CASSLGRLAGVVDTGELFF.

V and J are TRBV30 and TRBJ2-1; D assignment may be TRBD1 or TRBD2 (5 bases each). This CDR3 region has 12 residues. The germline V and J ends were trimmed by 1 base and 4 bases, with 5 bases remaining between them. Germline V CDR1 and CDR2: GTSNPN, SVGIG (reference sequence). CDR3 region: CAWSGGYNEQFF. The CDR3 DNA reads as TGTGCCTGGAGTGGGGGGTACAATGAGCAGTTCTTC.

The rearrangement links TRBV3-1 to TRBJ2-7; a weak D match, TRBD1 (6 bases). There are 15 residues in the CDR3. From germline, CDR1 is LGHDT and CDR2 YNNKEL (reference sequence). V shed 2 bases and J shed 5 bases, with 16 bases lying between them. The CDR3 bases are TGTGCCAGCAGCCAATTTGTGGGGGCGCGGGACGAGCAGTACTTC. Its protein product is CASSQFVGARDEQYF.

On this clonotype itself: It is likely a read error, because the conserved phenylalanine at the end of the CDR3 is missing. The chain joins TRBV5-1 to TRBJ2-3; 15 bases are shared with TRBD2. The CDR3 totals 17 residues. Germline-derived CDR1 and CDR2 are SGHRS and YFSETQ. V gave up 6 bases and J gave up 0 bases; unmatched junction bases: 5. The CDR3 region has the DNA TGCGCCAGCACGCCGGGACTAGCGGGAGGTAGCACAGATACGCAGTATCTT. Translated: CASTPGLAGGSTDTQYL.

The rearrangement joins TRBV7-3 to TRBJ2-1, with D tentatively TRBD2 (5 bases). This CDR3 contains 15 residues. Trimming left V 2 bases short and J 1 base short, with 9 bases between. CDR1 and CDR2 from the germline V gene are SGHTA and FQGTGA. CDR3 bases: TGTGCCAGCAGCTTATTCGCGGGTTCCTACAATGAGCAGTTCTTC. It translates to CASSLFAGSYNEQFF.

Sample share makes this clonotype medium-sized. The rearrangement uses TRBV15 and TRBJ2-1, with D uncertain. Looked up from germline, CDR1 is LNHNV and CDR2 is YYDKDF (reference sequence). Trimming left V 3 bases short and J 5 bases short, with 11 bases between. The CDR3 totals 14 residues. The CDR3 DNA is TGTGCCACCAGCAGTCCCCCCTTAAACAATGAGCAGTTCTTC. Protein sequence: CATSSPPLNNEQFF.

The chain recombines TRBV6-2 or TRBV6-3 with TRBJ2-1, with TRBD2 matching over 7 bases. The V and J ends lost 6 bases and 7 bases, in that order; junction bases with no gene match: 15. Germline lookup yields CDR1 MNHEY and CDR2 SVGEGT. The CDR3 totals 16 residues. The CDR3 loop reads CASSFVLARAENEQFF. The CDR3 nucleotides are TGTGCCAGCAGCTTCGTACTAGCGCGGGCTGAGAATGAGCAGTTCTTC.

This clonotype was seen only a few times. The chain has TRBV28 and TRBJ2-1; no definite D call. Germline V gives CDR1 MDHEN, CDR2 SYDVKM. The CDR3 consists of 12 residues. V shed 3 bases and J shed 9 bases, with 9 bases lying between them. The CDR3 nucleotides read TGTGCCAGCAGTTTCTGGACGGGTGAGCAGTTCTTC. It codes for CASSFWTGEQFF.

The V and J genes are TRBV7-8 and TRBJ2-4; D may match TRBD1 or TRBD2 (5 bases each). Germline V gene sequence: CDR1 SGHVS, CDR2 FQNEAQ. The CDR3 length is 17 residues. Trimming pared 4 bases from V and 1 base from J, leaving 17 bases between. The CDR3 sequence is CASSSDSGLVAKNIQYF. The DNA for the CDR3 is TGTGCCAGCAGCTCCGACTCGGGGCTCGTCGCCAAAAACATTCAGTACTTC.